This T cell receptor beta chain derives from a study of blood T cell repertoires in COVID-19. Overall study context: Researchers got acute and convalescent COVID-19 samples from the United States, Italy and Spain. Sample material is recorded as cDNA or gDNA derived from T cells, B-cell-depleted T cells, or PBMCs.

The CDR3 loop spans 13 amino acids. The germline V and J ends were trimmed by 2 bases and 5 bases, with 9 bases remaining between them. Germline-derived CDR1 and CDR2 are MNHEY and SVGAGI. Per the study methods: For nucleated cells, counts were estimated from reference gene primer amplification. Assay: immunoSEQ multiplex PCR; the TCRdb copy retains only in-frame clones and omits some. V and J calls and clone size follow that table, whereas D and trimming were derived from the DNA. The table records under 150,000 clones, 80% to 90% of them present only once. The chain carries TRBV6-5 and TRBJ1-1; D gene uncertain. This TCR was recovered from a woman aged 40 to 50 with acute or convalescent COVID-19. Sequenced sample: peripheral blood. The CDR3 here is CASSYREFTEAFF. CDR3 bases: TGTGCCAGCAGTTACAGGGAGTTTACTGAAGCTTTCTTT.